The clone carrying this T cell receptor (beta chain) has a count of ten or more. Its antigen remains unidentified. This entry comes from a study of T cells in Graves' hyperthyroidism and ophthalmopathy. The overall study: Once the initial diagnosis was made, peripheral blood was obtained before any treatment.

Study findings and constraints: Most clonotypes expanded in the thyroid (above 0.001) were also present in blood. A median approximately 6.5 months before onset, the model predicted ophthalmopathy.

Regions amplified from RNA transcripts were the TCR beta CDR3 regions. Primed by the HTBI set, a first-round RT-PCR was run on the TCR CDR3. From the multiplex PCR reads, TCRdb called clonotypes with MiXCR, one entry per CDR3 protein. Seen here are some 440,000 distinct CDR3 sequences, approximately 14% observed once, and the top ten hold 13% to 15%. The CDR3 length is 15 residues. V lost 3 bases and J lost 3; bases outside the gene matches: 6. The germline V gene encodes CDR1 LGHDT and CDR2 YNNKEL (reference sequence). Sequenced sample: blood. The chain is built from TRBV3-1 and TRBJ1-1, with 8 bases fitting TRBD1. The source of this sequence is a woman between 18 and 29 years old with Graves' hyperthyroidism. The CDR3 DNA reads as TGTGCCAGCAGCCAGCGGACAGGGCCCCACACTGAAGCTTTCTTT. Its translation: CASSQRTGPHTEAFF.